A selection of T cell receptor beta chains follows, all from one sample in a study of response to subunit inactivated influenza vaccine. TCRdb reprocessed the RT-PCR reads with MiXCR, giving one entry per CDR3 protein. The repertoire holds some 500,000 distinct CDR3 sequences, with about an eighth as singletons. This sample comprised PBMCs from blood, obtained around seven weeks after vaccination. The receptor set was obtained from a man in his fifties or sixties who received an inactivated influenza vaccine. The CDR3 runs from the conserved cysteine through the conserved F or W. Fields, in order: J gene, D gene, clone size, V gene, CDR3 protein, CDR3 DNA. A D gene is named only where the DNA matches it firmly. Some rows mark clone size as missing; the rest say once, few, many or name a class of expanded clone.

TRBJ2-7	-	few	TRBV29-1	CSVAPGRQVYEQYF	TGCAGCGTAGCCCCGGGAAGGCAAGTATACGAGCAGTACTTC
TRBJ2-7	TRBD2	-	TRBV7-2	CASSFSSGGAYEQYF	TGTGCCAGCAGCTTTTCTAGCGGGGGAGCCTACGAGCAGTACTTC
TRBJ2-7	TRBD1	few	TRBV6-2/TRBV6-3	CATKKDRAPTGQYF	TGTGCCACTAAAAAGGACAGGGCCCCTACGGGGCAGTACTTC
TRBJ1-2	-	few	TRBV6-1	CASSNTQGPYGYTF	TGTGCCAGCAGTAATACCCAGGGGCCCTATGGCTACACCTTC
TRBJ2-2	-	few	TRBV10-1	CASSPGRGTGNTGELFF	TGCGCCAGCAGTCCGGGGCGGGGGACAGGGAACACCGGGGAGCTGTTTTTT
TRBJ2-3	-	few	TRBV5-1	CASSLVSNTDTQYF	TGCGCCAGCAGCTTGGTATCCAACACAGATACGCAGTATTTT
TRBJ1-1	-	few	TRBV12-3/TRBV12-4	CASSLSLEAFF	TGTGCCAGCAGTTTATCCCTTGAAGCTTTCTTT
TRBJ1-1	-	few	TRBV10-3	CAISAGDAEAFF	TGTGCCATCAGTGCCGGGGACGCTGAAGCTTTCTTT
TRBJ2-3	-	few	TRBV15	CATTRTSTDTQYF	TGTGCCACCACCCGGACTAGCACAGATACGCAGTATTTT
TRBJ2-5	-	-	TRBV28	CASSFRLEETQYF	TGTGCCAGCAGTTTTCGGTTGGAAGAGACCCAGTACTTC
TRBJ2-3	TRBD2	many	TRBV7-9	CASSFTALAGFTDTQYF	TGTGCCAGCAGCTTCACAGCACTAGCGGGATTCACAGATACGCAGTATTTT
TRBJ1-1	-	-	TRBV29-1	CSVAVPGRNIYTEAFF	TGCAGCGTTGCCGTCCCCGGTCGGAATATTTACACTGAAGCTTTCTTT
TRBJ1-1	-	many	TRBV10-3	CAISESVAFGAFF	TGTGCCATCAGTGAGTCTGTGGCATTTGGTGCTTTCTTT
TRBJ2-2	-	once	TRBV11-1	CASSPRDFTGELFF	TGTGCCAGCAGCCCCAGGGACTTCACCGGGGAGCTGTTTTTT
TRBJ2-7	-	few	TRBV20-1	CSAVPPRRSYEQYF	TGCAGTGCAGTCCCTCCTAGGCGCTCCTACGAGCAGTACTTC
TRBJ2-7	-	-	TRBV7-2	CASSPKGYTYEQYF	TGTGCCAGCAGCCCCAAGGGGTATACCTACGAGCAGTACTTC
TRBJ2-2	-	many	TRBV15	CATSRDLSTGELFF	TGTGCCACCAGCAGAGACTTGAGCACCGGGGAGCTGTTTTTT
TRBJ2-1	-	-	TRBV7-8	CASSYRGGRIQSYNEQFF	TGTGCCAGCAGCTACAGAGGGGGGCGCATTCAGTCCTACAATGAGCAGTTCTTC
TRBJ2-1	-	many	TRBV5-1	CASSLRGSNEQFF	TGTGCCAGCAGCCTCCGGGGTTCAAATGAGCAGTTCTTC
TRBJ2-1	-	many	TRBV3-1	CASSQVIVAGGGNEQFF	TGTGCCAGCAGCCAAGTAATTGTTGCAGGGGGAGGTAATGAGCAGTTCTTC
TRBJ2-3	-	many	TRBV6-2/TRBV6-3	CASSDLARTDTQYF	TGTGCCAGCAGTGATCTAGCCCGCACAGATACGCAGTATTTT
TRBJ2-7	-	few	TRBV4-3	CASSQEVSSSYEQYF	TGCGCCAGCAGCCAAGAGGTCTCCAGCTCCTACGAGCAGTACTTC
TRBJ1-3	-	few	TRBV6-2/TRBV6-3	CASSLTAAGGNTIYF	TGTGCCAGCAGTCTGACAGCTGCTGGTGGAAACACCATATATTTT
TRBJ2-7	TRBD2	few	TRBV3-1	CASSHPGLAESYEQYF	TGTGCCAGCAGCCATCCGGGACTAGCGGAGTCCTACGAGCAGTACTTC
TRBJ2-1	-	many	TRBV5-6	CASSLDGSPAHEQFF	TGTGCCAGCAGCTTGGACGGCTCCCCCGCACATGAGCAGTTCTTC
TRBJ2-3	-	few	TRBV27	CASSFLTIGSSSTDTQYF	TGTGCCAGCAGTTTCCTTACTATTGGCTCATCTAGCACAGATACGCAGTATTTT
TRBJ2-1	-	-	TRBV9	CASSAEVYNEQFF	TGTGCCAGCAGCGCAGAGGTCTACAATGAGCAGTTCTTC
TRBJ2-5	TRBD2	-	TRBV7-2	CASSFSLAAQETQYF	TGTGCCAGCAGCTTCAGTCTAGCGGCACAAGAGACCCAGTACTTC
TRBJ1-2	TRBD1	many	TRBV5-1	CASSLGDRNYGYTF	TGCGCCAGCAGCTTGGGGGACAGGAACTATGGCTACACCTTC
TRBJ2-5	-	few	TRBV5-1	CASRGRELQETQYF	TGCGCCAGCAGGGGTAGGGAACTCCAAGAGACCCAGTACTTC
TRBJ2-5	TRBD2	-	TRBV4-2	CASSQAGTSGGNPQETQYF	TGTGCCAGCAGCCAAGCCGGGACTAGCGGGGGGAATCCCCAAGAGACCCAGTACTTC
TRBJ2-5	-	few	TRBV4-1	CASSPLWLETQYF	TGCGCCAGCAGCCCTCTCTGGCTCGAGACCCAGTACTTC
TRBJ1-2	-	many	TRBV12-3/TRBV12-4	CASSLALGEAYGYTF	TGTGCCAGCAGTTTAGCGCTGGGGGAGGCCTATGGCTACACCTTC
TRBJ1-2	-	few	TRBV6-6	CASSYGESYGYTF	TGTGCCAGCAGTTACGGAGAAAGCTATGGCTACACCTTC
TRBJ1-6	-	-	TRBV5-1	CASSLWERNSPLHF	TGCGCCAGCAGCTTGTGGGAACGGAATTCACCCCTCCACTTT
TRBJ1-2	TRBD1	few	TRBV5-1	CASGEGQAVYGYTF	TGCGCCAGCGGTGAGGGACAGGCAGTCTATGGCTACACCTTC
TRBJ2-1	-	few	TRBV20-1	CSASRSSLHNEQFF	TGCAGTGCTAGTCGCAGTAGCCTCCACAATGAGCAGTTCTTC
TRBJ2-5	-	few	TRBV24-1	CATSDLSTGNSQETQYF	TGTGCCACCAGTGATCTTTCGACAGGAAATTCCCAAGAGACCCAGTACTTC
TRBJ2-5	TRBD1	few	TRBV20-1	CSAAGGGEETQYF	TGCAGTGCGGCAGGGGGCGGCGAAGAGACCCAGTACTTC
TRBJ2-2	-	few	TRBV12-3/TRBV12-4	CASSSGGWIGELFF	TGTGCCAGCAGTTCCGGAGGGTGGATCGGGGAGCTGTTTTTT
TRBJ1-6	-	few	TRBV10-3	CAISAGINSPLHF	TGTGCCATCAGTGCTGGTATTAATTCACCCCTCCACTTT
TRBJ1-6	-	few	TRBV3-1	CASSQVQRNSPLHF	TGTGCCAGCAGCCAAGTACAGAGGAATTCACCCCTCCACTTT
TRBJ1-1	-	-	TRBV7-9	CASSLWRNTEAFF	TGTGCCAGCAGCTTATGGAGGAACACTGAAGCTTTCTTT
TRBJ2-3	TRBD1	few	TRBV20-1	CSASGTGLTDTQYF	TGCAGTGCTAGCGGGACAGGGCTCACAGATACGCAGTATTTT
TRBJ2-7	TRBD1	few	TRBV7-2	CASSSWDRLSYEQYF	TGTGCCAGCAGCTCCTGGGACAGGCTCTCCTACGAGCAGTACTTC
TRBJ2-7	TRBD1	few	TRBV12-3/TRBV12-4	CASRLGGTGSYEQYF	TGTGCCAGCAGACTCGGGGGGACAGGGTCCTACGAGCAGTACTTC
TRBJ2-1	TRBD2	many	TRBV12-3/TRBV12-4	CATSTSGGRNEQFF	TGTGCCACCTCGACTAGCGGGGGGCGCAATGAGCAGTTCTTC
TRBJ2-2	-	few	TRBV29-1	CSVDTGELFF	TGCAGCGTAGACACCGGGGAGCTGTTTTTT
TRBJ2-3	-	-	TRBV2	CASSVDTTDTQYF	TGTGCCAGCAGTGTCGATACCACAGATACGCAGTATTTT
TRBJ2-5	-	few	TRBV27	CASSLSWGVQETQYF	TGTGCCAGCAGTTTATCGTGGGGGGTCCAAGAGACCCAGTACTTC
TRBJ2-7	TRBD2	-	TRBV12-3/TRBV12-4	CASSLAGGLADLFGEQYF	TGTGCCAGCAGTTTAGCGGGGGGACTAGCGGATCTCTTCGGCGAGCAGTACTTC
TRBJ2-2	-	-	TRBV4-2	CASSQRAGSGELFF	TGTGCCAGCAGTCAAAGGGCGGGCTCCGGGGAGCTGTTTTTT